These 2 T cell receptor beta chains originate from one sample sequenced in a study of early T cells in non-severe SARS-CoV-2 infection. TCRdb analysed the 5' RACE reads with MiXCR anew, one entry per CDR3 protein. The sample contains 50,000 to 60,000 distinct CDR3 sequences, less than 9.5% of which appear only once. The specimen was whole blood. All receptors come from an adult who was a healthcare worker with PCR-confirmed SARS-CoV-2 infection or an uninfected control (not recorded which).

The CDR3 protein is CASSNGGVAEAFF. As DNA, the CDR3 is TGTGCCAGCAGTAATGGTGGGGTCGCCGAAGCTTTCTTT. The chain carries TRBV27 and TRBJ1-1; D gene unclear. This CDR3 has 13 residues. Trimming took 5 bases from V and 8 from J, leaving 15 bases between them. Germline CDR1 is MNHEY and CDR2 is SMNVEV (reference sequence).

This clonotype was recorded a few times. The genes are TRBV6-2 or TRBV6-3 and TRBJ2-3, with unresolved D. From germline, CDR1 is MNHEY and CDR2 SVGEGT. The CDR3 contains 16 residues. V dropped 6 bases and J dropped 0 bases, with 16 bases sitting between them. The CDR3 DNA sequence: TGTGCCAGCAGCCCAGGACGTTTTTCTAGCACAGATACGCAGTATTTT. It is translated as CASSPGRFSSTDTQYF.